Below, 21 T cell receptor beta chains from the same sample are listed, as sequenced in a study of blood T cell repertoires in COVID-19. The repertoire was sequenced with immunoSEQ multiplex PCR; TCRdb's copy has only in-frame clones and lacks some. Of approximately 54,000 clones listed, roughly 86% are singletons. The sample consisted of peripheral blood. The receptors come from an elderly man with active COVID-19.

This chain uses TRBV6-5 with TRBJ1-5; a possible D gene is TRBD1 (6 bases). This CDR3 is built from 14 residues. Trimming stripped 7 bases from V and 5 bases from J, with 15 bases between. The V gene's germline CDR1 is MNHEY and CDR2 SVGAGI. The CDR3 loop is CASTKLGGDQPQHF. As DNA, the CDR3 is TGTGCCAGCACTAAGTTAGGGGGGGATCAGCCCCAGCATTTT.

The CDR3 spells CASSYRSANTGELFF. CDR3 DNA: TGTGCCAGCAGTTATCGCTCGGCGAACACCGGGGAGCTGTTTTTT. The rearrangement uses TRBV6-2 or TRBV6-3 and TRBJ2-2; D is unresolved. Germline CDR1 MNHEY, CDR2 SVGEGT. This CDR3 contains 15 residues. V dropped 3 bases and J dropped 0 bases, with 8 bases sitting between them.

This rearrangement joins TRBV7-9 to TRBJ2-3; weak D call: TRBD2 (6 bases). The CDR3 runs to 15 residues. From germline, CDR1 is SEHNR and CDR2 FQNEAQ (reference sequence). Trimming removed 6 bases at V and 10 bases at J, with 23 bases between. In nucleotides, the CDR3 is TGTGCCAGCAGTCTCACTAGCAATGGGTTCTCCGCGCAGTATTTT. Residues: CASSLTSNGFSAQYF.

The rearrangement uses TRBV4-3 and TRBJ1-2, with 12 bases aligning to TRBD1. The CDR3 runs 15 residues. Germline assignment: CDR1 LGHNA and CDR2 YSLEER. V lost 0 bases, J lost 8 bases, and 4 bases stayed unmatched. The CDR3, as DNA: TGCGCCAGCAGCCAAGATAGGGGACAGGGGGCCGGCTACACCTTC. Protein sequence: CASSQDRGQGAGYTF.

This clone was observed a single time. This rearrangement joins TRBV7-7 to TRBJ2-7; D is unresolved. V lost 2 bases and J lost 5, with 10 bases in between. The CDR3 extends over 13 amino acids. Germline lookup yields CDR1 SSHAT and CDR2 FNYEAQ (reference sequence). This CDR3 is CASSLTLLDEQYF. CDR3 bases: TGTGCCAGCAGCTTAACCCTCCTAGACGAGCAGTACTTC.

The rearrangement joins TRBV28 to TRBJ2-6; unclear D gene. Trimming pared 4 bases from V and 1 base from J, leaving 5 bases between. The CDR3 length is 14 residues. In germline, CDR1 is MDHEN, CDR2 SYDVKM. The CDR3 here is CASSSGSGANVLTF. The DNA for the CDR3 is TGTGCCAGCAGTTCCGGGTCTGGGGCCAACGTCCTGACTTTC.

This clone was seen only once. The rearrangement links TRBV5-1 to TRBJ2-4; D is undetermined. The germline V and J ends were trimmed by 4 bases and 2 bases, with 10 bases remaining between them. The CDR3 has 14 residues. Germline CDR1 SGHRS, CDR2 YFSETQ. The CDR3: CASSRTLSKNIQYF. The CDR3 nucleotides are TGCGCCAGCAGCCGAACACTATCCAAAAACATTCAGTACTTC.

The CDR3 region has the DNA TGTGCCAGCAGTTCCACTAGCGGAGCGGGGTCCTACGAGCAGTACTTC. This gives the protein CASSSTSGAGSYEQYF. The V and J genes are TRBV7-9 and TRBJ2-7; the match to TRBD2 covers 8 bases. Germline values: CDR1 SEHNR, CDR2 FQNEAQ (reference sequence). The V gene end was trimmed by 6 bases and the J gene end by 1 base; junction bases not matched to a gene: 11. The length of the CDR3 is 16 residues.

The gene calls are TRBV10-1 and TRBJ2-1; 13 bases are shared with TRBD2. CDR1 and CDR2 (germline): WNHNN, SYGVQD (reference sequence). After removal of 5 bases from V and 7 bases from J, the junction contained 5 bases not matched to a gene. The CDR3 totals 15 residues. CDR3 protein: CASSKLAGGPNEQFF. The CDR3 bases are TGCGCCAGCAGTAAACTAGCGGGAGGGCCAAATGAGCAGTTCTTC.

The gene calls are TRBV7-9 and TRBJ1-4, with TRBD1 matching over 8 bases. Germline V gene lookup returns CDR1 SEHNR and CDR2 FQNEAQ (reference sequence). The ends lost 4 bases at V and 5 bases at J; junction bases unmatched: 9. This CDR3 spans 16 amino acids. The CDR3 nucleotides read TGTGCCAGCAGCTCTCCTTCGGGACAGGCAAATGAAAAACTGTTTTTT. Translating it yields CASSSPSGQANEKLFF.

The rearrangement links TRBV5-1 to TRBJ2-1; 12 nucleotides line up with TRBD1. Germline CDR1 is SGHRS and CDR2 is YFSETQ. V was clipped by 6 bases and J by 6 bases; unmatched bases: 10. The CDR3 runs to 16 residues. CDR3 nucleotide sequence: TGCGCCAGCATCAAATCCGGGACAGGGGGCCCCAATGAGCAGTTCTTC. Translation gives CASIKSGTGGPNEQFF.

This clone is a singleton in its sample. This chain links TRBV7-8 with TRBJ2-3; 11 nucleotides line up with TRBD2. V was clipped by 5 bases and J by 0 bases; unmatched bases: 7. The CDR3 extends over 17 amino acids. CDR1 SGHVS and CDR2 FQNEAQ come from the germline V gene. The CDR3 spells CASSPGTSGSSTDTQYF. The DNA for the CDR3 is TGTGCCAGCAGCCCAGGGACTAGCGGATCTAGCACAGATACGCAGTATTTT. Together with reference TRBV7-8 and TRBJ2-3, the CDR3 gives the full variable domain: GAGVSQSPRYKVAKRGQDVALRCDPISGHVSLFWYQQALGQGPEFLTYFQNEAQLDKSGLPSDRFFAERPEGSVSTLKIQRTQQEDSAVYLCASSPGTSGSSTDTQYFGPGTRLTVL.

The J gene is TRBJ1-3, the V gene TRBV28; D may be TRBD1 (6 bases). The CDR3 runs 15 residues. Trimming left V 6 bases short and J 0 bases short, with 12 bases between. The germline CDR1 and CDR2 sequences are MDHEN and SYDVKM. CDR3 sequence (DNA): TGTGCCAGCAGCTTGGACAGAGTCTCTGGAAACACCATATATTTT. Amino acids: CASSLDRVSGNTIYF.

This chain uses TRBV7-9 with TRBJ2-7; D is unresolved. Trimming shortened V by 2 bases and J by 6 bases, and 8 bases separated the two germline ends. Germline V gene lookup returns CDR1 SEHNR and CDR2 FQNEAQ (reference sequence). This CDR3 is built from 12 residues. The CDR3, as DNA: TGTGCCAGCAGCTTATATAGGAGCGAGCAGTACTTC. This codes for CASSLYRSEQYF.

The chain couples TRBV2 to TRBJ2-3; D is possibly TRBD1 (6 bases). The length of the CDR3 is 14 residues. CDR1 and CDR2 from the germline V gene are SNHLY and FYNNEI. The ends were cut back, 4 bases at V and 1 base at J, with 9 bases in the middle. CDR3 bases: TGTGCCAGCAGTGGGAGACAGGGCACAGATACGCAGTATTTT. This translates into CASSGRQGTDTQYF.

CDR3 sequence reads: CASSQSLQGVRGYTF. DNA for the CDR3: TGTGCCAGCAGCCAGAGCCTACAGGGGGTTAGGGGCTACACCTTC. The J gene is TRBJ1-2, the V gene TRBV4-2, with 8 positions matching TRBD1. The ends lost 3 bases at V and 8 bases at J; junction bases unmatched: 11. The CDR3 extends over 15 amino acids. CDR1 and CDR2 (germline): LGHNA, YNFKEQ.

The chain couples TRBV2 to TRBJ1-1; maybe TRBD1 (6 bases). Germline assignment: CDR1 SNHLY and CDR2 FYNNEI. Deletions cut 5 bases from V and 7 bases from J, with 14 bases between. This CDR3 contains 13 residues. The CDR3 sequence: CASSQRGSDEAFF. CDR3 DNA sequence: TGTGCCAGCAGTCAGAGGGGGTCTGATGAAGCTTTCTTT.

This rearrangement joins TRBV5-5 to TRBJ1-1; 7 bases fit TRBD1. The V and J ends lost 7 bases and 3 bases, in that order; junction bases with no gene match: 6. The CDR3 loop spans 13 amino acids. Per the germline V gene, CDR1 is SGHKS and CDR2 is YYEKEE (reference sequence). The CDR3 loop is CASETGVDTEAFF. The CDR3 DNA reads as TGTGCCAGCGAAACAGGGGTTGACACTGAAGCTTTCTTT. Full variable domain (remainder filled in from reference TRBV5-5 and TRBJ1-1): DAGVTQSPTHLIKTRGQQVTLRCSPISGHKSVSWYQQVLGQGPQFIFQYYEKEERGRGNFPDRFSARQFPNYSSELNVNALLLGDSALYLCASETGVDTEAFFGQGTRLTVV.

The chain joins TRBV5-6 to TRBJ1-5; no clear D. CDR1 is SGHDT, CDR2 YYEEEE, per germline. This CDR3 is built from 14 residues. The V end was cut by 2 bases, the J end by 7 bases, with 13 bases between. The CDR3: CASSLSAQKQPQHF. DNA for the CDR3: TGTGCCAGCAGCTTATCCGCACAGAAGCAGCCCCAGCATTTT.

The V gene is TRBV19, the J gene TRBJ2-1, with TRBD2 identical over 8 bases. The CDR3 runs 14 residues. The germline CDR1 and CDR2 sequences are LNHDA and SQIVND (reference sequence). V was clipped by 3 bases and J by 6 bases; unmatched bases: 4. Here the CDR3 DNA reads TGTGCCAGTAGTATCCGAGCGGGAGTCAATGAGCAGTTCTTC. Translating gives CASSIRAGVNEQFF.

The genes are TRBV7-6 and TRBJ2-2, with 7 bases that match TRBD2. Trimming took 5 bases from V and 3 from J; bases not matched to a gene: 9. The CDR3 consists of 16 residues. The germline V gene has CDR1 SGHVS and CDR2 FNYEAQ. The CDR3 protein is CASSLLTGRDTGELFF. CDR3 bases: TGTGCCAGCAGCCTACTTACTGGGAGGGACACCGGGGAGCTGTTTTTT. Complete variable domain (other parts from reference TRBV7-6 and TRBJ2-2): GAGVSQSPRYKVTKRGQDVALRCDPISGHVSLYWYRQALGQGPEFLTYFNYEAQQDKSGLPNDRFSAERPEGSISTLTIQRTEQRDSAMYRCASSLLTGRDTGELFFGEGSRLTVL.